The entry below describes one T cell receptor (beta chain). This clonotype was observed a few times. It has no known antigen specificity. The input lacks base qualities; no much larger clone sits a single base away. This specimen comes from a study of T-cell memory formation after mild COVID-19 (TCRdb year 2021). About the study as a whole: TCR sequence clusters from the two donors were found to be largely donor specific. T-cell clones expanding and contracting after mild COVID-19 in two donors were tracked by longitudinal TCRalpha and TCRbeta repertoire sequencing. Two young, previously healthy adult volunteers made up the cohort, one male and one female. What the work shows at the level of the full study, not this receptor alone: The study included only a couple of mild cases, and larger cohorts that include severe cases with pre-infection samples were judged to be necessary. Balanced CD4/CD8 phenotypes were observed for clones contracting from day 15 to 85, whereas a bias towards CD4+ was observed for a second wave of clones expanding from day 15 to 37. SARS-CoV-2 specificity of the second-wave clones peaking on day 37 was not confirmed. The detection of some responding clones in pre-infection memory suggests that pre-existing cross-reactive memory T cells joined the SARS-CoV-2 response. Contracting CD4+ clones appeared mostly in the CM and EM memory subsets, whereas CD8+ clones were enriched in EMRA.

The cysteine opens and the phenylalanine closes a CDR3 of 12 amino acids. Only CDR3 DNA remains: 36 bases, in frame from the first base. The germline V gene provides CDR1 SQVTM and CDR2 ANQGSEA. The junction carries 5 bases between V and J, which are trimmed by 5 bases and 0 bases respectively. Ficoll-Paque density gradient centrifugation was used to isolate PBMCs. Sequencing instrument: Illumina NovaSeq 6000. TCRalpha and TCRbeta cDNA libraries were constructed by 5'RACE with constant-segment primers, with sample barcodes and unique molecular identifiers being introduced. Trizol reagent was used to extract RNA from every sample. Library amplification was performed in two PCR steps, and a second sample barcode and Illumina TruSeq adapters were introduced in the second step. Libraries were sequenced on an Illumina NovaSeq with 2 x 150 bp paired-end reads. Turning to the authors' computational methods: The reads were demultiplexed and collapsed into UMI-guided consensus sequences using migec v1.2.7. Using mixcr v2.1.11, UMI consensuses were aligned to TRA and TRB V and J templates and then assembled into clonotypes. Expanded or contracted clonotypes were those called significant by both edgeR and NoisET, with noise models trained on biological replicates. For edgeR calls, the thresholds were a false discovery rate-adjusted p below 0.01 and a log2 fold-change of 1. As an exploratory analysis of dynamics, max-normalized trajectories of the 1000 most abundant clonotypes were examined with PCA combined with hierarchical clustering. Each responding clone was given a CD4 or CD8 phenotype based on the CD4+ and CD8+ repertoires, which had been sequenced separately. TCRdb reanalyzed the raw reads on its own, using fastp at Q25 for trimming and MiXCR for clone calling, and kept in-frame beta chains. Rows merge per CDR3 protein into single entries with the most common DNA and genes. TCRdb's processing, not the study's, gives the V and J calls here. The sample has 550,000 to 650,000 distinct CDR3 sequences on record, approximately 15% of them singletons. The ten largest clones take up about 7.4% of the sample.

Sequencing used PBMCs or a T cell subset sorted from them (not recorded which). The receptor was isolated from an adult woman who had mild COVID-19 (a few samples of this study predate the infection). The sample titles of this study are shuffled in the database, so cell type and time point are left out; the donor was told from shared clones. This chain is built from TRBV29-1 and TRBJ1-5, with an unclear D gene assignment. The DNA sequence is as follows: TGCAGCGTTAAATATAGCAATCAGCCCCAGCATTTT. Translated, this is CSVKYSNQPQHF.